These T cell receptor beta chains were read from a single sample in a study of T cell responses to AZD1222 COVID-19 vaccine. Profiled with immunoSEQ multiplex PCR; TCRdb holds only in-frame clones, not every one. The sample lists roughly 150,000 clones; 80% to 95% were seen once. The sequences come from peripheral blood, collected 28 days after the second AZD1222 dose. These receptors came from an adult who received the AZD1222 COVID-19 vaccine. CDR3s include the opening cysteine and the closing phenylalanine or tryptophan. Fields, in order: J gene, V gene, clone size, D gene, CDR3 DNA, CDR3 protein. D genes are given only for firm matches. Not every row has a clone size; where given, it reads once, few, many or a size class.

j_gene: TRBJ1-5
v_gene: TRBV6-2/TRBV6-3
abundance: -
d_gene: TRBD1
CDR3nt: TGTGCCAGCAGTTACTCCGGACAGGAGGATCAGCCCCAGCATTTT
CDR3aa: CASSYSGQEDQPQHF

j_gene: TRBJ2-2
v_gene: TRBV19
abundance: -
d_gene: -
CDR3nt: TGTGCCAGTAGTATAGCGAGCACCGGGGAGCTGTTTTTT
CDR3aa: CASSIASTGELFF

j_gene: TRBJ1-1
v_gene: TRBV2
abundance: -
d_gene: -
CDR3nt: TGTGCCAGCAGAGGACAGTCTCGTCGAGCTTTCTTT
CDR3aa: CASRGQSRRAFF

j_gene: TRBJ2-1
v_gene: TRBV2
abundance: -
d_gene: -
CDR3nt: TGTGCCAGCAGTGCAGGAACAGGGAGGTCTTTTGGTGAGCAGTTCTTC
CDR3aa: CASSAGTGRSFGEQFF

j_gene: TRBJ2-7
v_gene: TRBV7-6
abundance: -
d_gene: TRBD2
CDR3nt: TGTGCCAGCAGCTTAGCGTCCGGCGGGGGGAACTTTTACGAGCAGTACTTC
CDR3aa: CASSLASGGGNFYEQYF

j_gene: TRBJ1-2
v_gene: TRBV7-6
abundance: -
d_gene: TRBD1
CDR3nt: TGTGCCAGCAGCCCGGACAGGGGAGTGACCGGCTACACCTTC
CDR3aa: CASSPDRGVTGYTF

j_gene: TRBJ1-1
v_gene: TRBV7-9
abundance: few
d_gene: -
CDR3nt: TGTGCCAGCAGCTCGCGAGGACATTTGAACACTGAAGCTTTCTTT
CDR3aa: CASSSRGHLNTEAFF

j_gene: TRBJ1-6
v_gene: TRBV6-5
abundance: few
d_gene: TRBD1
CDR3nt: TGTGCCAGCAGTTACGGGGACCAGGGGGAAGGCTCACCCCTCCACTTT
CDR3aa: CASSYGDQGEGSPLHF

j_gene: TRBJ1-5
v_gene: TRBV9
abundance: -
d_gene: -
CDR3nt: TGTGCCAGCAGCGTAGGCAGTTCATCCAGGGAGCCCCAGCATTTT
CDR3aa: CASSVGSSSREPQHF

j_gene: TRBJ2-7
v_gene: TRBV7-3
abundance: -
d_gene: -
CDR3nt: TGTGCCAGCAGCTTAGGACCAGGGACTCCTTCCTACGAGCAGTACTTC
CDR3aa: CASSLGPGTPSYEQYF

j_gene: TRBJ1-2
v_gene: TRBV5-1
abundance: few
d_gene: -
CDR3nt: TGCGCCAGCCGACCGACGTGGGGACCCGGCTATGGCTACACCTTC
CDR3aa: CASRPTWGPGYGYTF

j_gene: TRBJ2-5
v_gene: TRBV7-9
abundance: -
d_gene: -
CDR3nt: TGTGCCAGCAGCCCAAGGGTGATAGAGACCCAGTACTTC
CDR3aa: CASSPRVIETQYF

j_gene: TRBJ1-2
v_gene: TRBV3-1/TRBV3-2
abundance: -
d_gene: TRBD1
CDR3nt: TGTGCCAGCAGCCTAGGACACCAAGGGACAGCCTATGGCTACACCTTC
CDR3aa: CASSLGHQGTAYGYTF

j_gene: TRBJ1-2
v_gene: TRBV27
abundance: -
d_gene: -
CDR3nt: TGTGCCAGCAGTCTATCACCCCCCACAGGGAACTATGGCTACACCTTC
CDR3aa: CASSLSPPTGNYGYTF

j_gene: TRBJ2-7
v_gene: TRBV2
abundance: many
d_gene: -
CDR3nt: TGTGCCAGCACCTCCGACAGTTCGGGGTACGAGCAGTACTTC
CDR3aa: CASTSDSSGYEQYF

j_gene: TRBJ1-3
v_gene: TRBV19
abundance: -
d_gene: -
CDR3nt: TGTGCCAGTAGAAGTGATACCTGGGGCTCTGGAAACACCATATATTTT
CDR3aa: CASRSDTWGSGNTIYF

j_gene: TRBJ2-5
v_gene: TRBV2
abundance: -
d_gene: -
CDR3nt: TGTGCCAGCAGTGTTCAAGAGACCCAGTACTTC
CDR3aa: CASSVQETQYF

j_gene: TRBJ2-1
v_gene: TRBV7-8
abundance: once
d_gene: -
CDR3nt: TGTGCCAGCACCCAATTAGAGGGTAGCAACGCAGAGTTCTTC
CDR3aa: CASTQLEGSNAEFF

j_gene: TRBJ1-2
v_gene: TRBV19
abundance: -
d_gene: -
CDR3nt: TGTGCCAGTAGTATAATCCTCGGGGGGGTGGGCTATGGCTACACCTTC
CDR3aa: CASSIILGGVGYGYTF

j_gene: TRBJ1-2
v_gene: TRBV6-2/TRBV6-3
abundance: -
d_gene: TRBD1
CDR3nt: TGTGCCAGCAGTACTGGACAGGGAAACATCGGAAACTATGGCTACACCTTC
CDR3aa: CASSTGQGNIGNYGYTF

j_gene: TRBJ2-3
v_gene: TRBV19
abundance: -
d_gene: -
CDR3nt: TGTGCCAGTAACGGCGGGGGCCTCACAGATACGCAGTATTTT
CDR3aa: CASNGGGLTDTQYF

j_gene: TRBJ1-6
v_gene: TRBV18
abundance: -
d_gene: -
CDR3nt: TGTGCCAGCTCACCAACGGGGGGCTTGTCACCCCTCCACTTT
CDR3aa: CASSPTGGLSPLHF

j_gene: TRBJ2-1
v_gene: TRBV7-9
abundance: -
d_gene: -
CDR3nt: TGTGCCAGCAGCTTAGGTGTTGAGGCTGAGCAGTTCTTC
CDR3aa: CASSLGVEAEQFF

j_gene: TRBJ2-3
v_gene: TRBV6-1
abundance: -
d_gene: -
CDR3nt: TGTGCCAGCAGTGAAGGGTGGACGTTGGGAGATACGCAGTATTTT
CDR3aa: CASSEGWTLGDTQYF

j_gene: TRBJ1-1
v_gene: TRBV6-5
abundance: -
d_gene: TRBD1
CDR3nt: TGTGCCAGCAAACAGGGGGCGGTGGGCACTGAAGCTTTCTTT
CDR3aa: CASKQGAVGTEAFF

j_gene: TRBJ2-1
v_gene: TRBV24-1
abundance: -
d_gene: TRBD2
CDR3nt: TGTGCCACCAGTGCCGGGACTAGCTTTTACAATGAGCAGTTCTTC
CDR3aa: CATSAGTSFYNEQFF

j_gene: TRBJ1-1
v_gene: TRBV6-5
abundance: -
d_gene: -
CDR3nt: TGTGCCAGCAGTCCCACGGGCGGGGGAAGCACTGAAGCTTTCTTT
CDR3aa: CASSPTGGGSTEAFF

j_gene: TRBJ2-5
v_gene: TRBV11-2
abundance: -
d_gene: -
CDR3nt: TGTGCCAGCAGCCCCACGGGGGAGGAGACCCAGTACTTC
CDR3aa: CASSPTGEETQYF